Below, one T cell receptor (beta chain) is given with its context. Its cognate antigen is unknown. Using immunoSEQ multiplex PCR, the repertoire was profiled, and TCRdb retains in-frame clones only, with some absent. The repertoire includes 140,000 to 150,000 clones, 70% to 90% of them detected once, and roughly 5.2% sits in the top ten. The sample belongs to a study of T cell responses to AZD1222 COVID-19 vaccine. Study findings and constraints: Females outnumbered males among donors, who were mostly white British; clonal diversity was possibly underestimated.

The material sequenced was peripheral blood, taken 28 days after the second dose of the MenACWY control vaccine. The TCR originated in an adult who received the MenACWY meningococcal vaccine as a control.

The CDR3 DNA sequence: TGTGCCAGCAGTTCGGCCGGCGGGACTTTCCGAGGAAACACCATATATTTT. It is translated as CASSSAGGTFRGNTIYF. The chain has TRBV5-6 and TRBJ1-3, with TRBD1 as a possible D gene (5 bases). The CDR3 loop spans 17 amino acids. The germline CDR1 and CDR2 sequences are SGHDT and YYEEEE. The V and J ends lost 5 bases and 4 bases respectively, with 22 bases between them.